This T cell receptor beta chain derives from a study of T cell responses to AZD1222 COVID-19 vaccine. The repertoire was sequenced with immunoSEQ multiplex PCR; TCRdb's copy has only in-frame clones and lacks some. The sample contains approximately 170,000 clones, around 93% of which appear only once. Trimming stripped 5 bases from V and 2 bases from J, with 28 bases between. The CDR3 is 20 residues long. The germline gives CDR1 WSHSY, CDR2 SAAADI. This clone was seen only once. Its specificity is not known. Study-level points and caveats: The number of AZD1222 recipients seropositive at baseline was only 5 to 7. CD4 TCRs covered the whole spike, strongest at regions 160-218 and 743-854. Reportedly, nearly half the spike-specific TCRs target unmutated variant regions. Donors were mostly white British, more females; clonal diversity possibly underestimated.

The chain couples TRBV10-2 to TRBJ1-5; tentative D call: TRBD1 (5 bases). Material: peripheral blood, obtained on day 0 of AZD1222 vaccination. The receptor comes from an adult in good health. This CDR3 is CASSNGGWYVGREGNQPQHF. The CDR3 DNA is TGCGCCAGCAGTAATGGGGGGTGGTATGTGGGGAGAGAGGGCAATCAGCCCCAGCATTTT.